Listed below are T cell receptor beta chains from one sample, sequenced in a study of vaccination and CD4 T cells after COVID-19. One entry per CDR3 protein, called by TCRdb with MiXCR from the PCR reads. Among around 10,000 distinct CDR3 sequences listed, over 45% were seen once. Their specific antigens are unknown. Sequencing was performed on CD4+ T cells from blood, cultured in vitro. Receptor source: a human donor who had recovered from COVID-19. The CDR3 runs from the conserved cysteine through the conserved F or W. Fields, in order: clone size, V gene, D gene, J gene, CDR3 DNA, CDR3 protein. D genes are given only for firm matches. Expanded clones get a size class; other rows say once, few or many, or leave the size out.

NA,TRBV7-6,TRBD1,TRBJ2-1,TGTGCCAGCACCGGACAGGGCGATGAGCAGTTCTTC,CASTGQGDEQFF
few,TRBV21-1,NA,TRBJ2-7,TGTGCCAGCAGGCAGACAGGGGGATTTGACGAACAGTACTTC,CASRQTGGFDEQYF
few,TRBV5-1,NA,TRBJ2-7,TGCGCCAGCAGCCCCCTTCCTTCGACTGGGTGGAACGAGCAGTACTTC,CASSPLPSTGWNEQYF
NA,TRBV7-2,NA,TRBJ2-1,TGTGCCAGCACCGCAGGTAACTATTTTGTTGAGCAGTTCTTC,CASTAGNYFVEQFF
NA,TRBV11-3,NA,TRBJ2-1,TGTGCCAGCAGCAGAAGAAGCGGGTCTACCTACAATGAGCAGTTCTTC,CASSRRSGSTYNEQFF
NA,TRBV18,NA,TRBJ1-6,TGTGCCAGCTCACCGGCCTACAGCTATAATTCACCCCTCCACTTT,CASSPAYSYNSPLHF
NA,TRBV6-4,TRBD1,TRBJ2-3,TGTGCCAGCAGTGCGATGACAGGGGGTTCCACAGATACGCAGTATTTT,CASSAMTGGSTDTQYF
NA,TRBV27,TRBD1,TRBJ1-2,TGTGCCAGCAGGCAATTCGGGACAGGGGACGTAGACTACACCTTC,CASRQFGTGDVDYTF
once,TRBV28,NA,TRBJ1-1,TGTGCCAGCAGTCCCCCCACAGGAGCTGAAGCTTTCTTT,CASSPPTGAEAFF
NA,TRBV6-2/TRBV6-3,TRBD1,TRBJ1-5,TGTGCCAGCAGAACTCTCGGGACAGGGGGAGTCCATAGCAATCAGCCCCAGCATTTT,CASRTLGTGGVHSNQPQHF
NA,TRBV6-1,NA,TRBJ1-2,TGTGCCAGCAGTGTAGGGTCTTCCTATGGCTACACCTTC,CASSVGSSYGYTF
NA,TRBV6-1,NA,TRBJ1-6,TGTGCCAGCAGCCCCCAGGGAACAGCCGGACGATCACCCCTCCACTTT,CASSPQGTAGRSPLHF
few,TRBV20-1,NA,TRBJ2-1,TGCAGTGCTAGAGCGGGAGCTTCCTACAATGAGCAGTTCTTC,CSARAGASYNEQFF
NA,TRBV27,TRBD2,TRBJ2-3,TGTGCCAGCAGTTTAGGACTAGCAGCAGATACGCAGTATTTT,CASSLGLAADTQYF
NA,TRBV7-3,NA,TRBJ1-5,TGTGCCAGCAGCTTAACAGGGAATCAGCCCCAGCATTTT,CASSLTGNQPQHF
NA,TRBV4-1,NA,TRBJ1-2,TGCGCCAGCAGCCAAGGAGGACCCGCGGGCTATGGCTACACCTTC,CASSQGGPAGYGYTF
NA,TRBV10-3,TRBD1,TRBJ2-3,TGTGCGACCGGACAGGGCTCCGATACGCAGTATTTT,CATGQGSDTQYF
NA,TRBV7-3,TRBD2,TRBJ2-3,TGTGCCAGCAGCATAAGCGGGGGGGTTCACACAGATACGCAGTATTTT,CASSISGGVHTDTQYF
NA,TRBV11-1,TRBD2,TRBJ2-5,TGTGCCAGCACCCACTTGCTAGCGGGAGGGCCCGATTCAGAGACCCAGTACTTC,CASTHLLAGGPDSETQYF
NA,TRBV21-1,NA,TRBJ1-2,TGTGCCATCCCGAACGGGGGAGACTATGGCTACACCTTC,CAIPNGGDYGYTF
NA,TRBV2,NA,TRBJ2-7,TGTGCCAGCAGTGAAGCGCGGTCGGGGGCCCGCGAGCAGTACTTC,CASSEARSGAREQYF
NA,TRBV19,NA,TRBJ1-5,TGTGCCAGTAGAAGAGAGGGCGGTAATCAGCCCCAGCATTTT,CASRREGGNQPQHF
NA,TRBV20-1,NA,TRBJ2-7,TGCAGTGCTAGAGATCATTCAGCCTACGAGCAGTACTTC,CSARDHSAYEQYF
NA,TRBV6-2/TRBV6-3,NA,TRBJ2-1,TGTGCCAGCAGTCCGCCCGACAATGAGCAGTTCTTC,CASSPPDNEQFF
NA,TRBV7-2,NA,TRBJ2-2,TGTGCCAGCAGCTTATGGGGCGGGACCAATCCCGGGGAGCTGTTTTTT,CASSLWGGTNPGELFF
NA,TRBV20-1,NA,TRBJ2-7,TGCAGTGCTGTCTATGGTTGGTCCTACGAGCAGTACTTC,CSAVYGWSYEQYF
NA,TRBV7-2,NA,TRBJ2-7,TGTGCCAGCAGCTTAACCGTTCAGACCTACGAGCAGTACTTC,CASSLTVQTYEQYF
NA,TRBV20-1,NA,TRBJ2-3,TGCAGTGTCGACCAGGGGTACACAGATGCGCAGTATTTT,CSVDQGYTDAQYF
NA,TRBV27,NA,TRBJ1-5,TGTGCCAGCAGTCCCCTGGGGGGGAGCTACAATCAGCCCCAGCATTTT,CASSPLGGSYNQPQHF
NA,TRBV20-1,TRBD2,TRBJ2-3,TGCAGTGCTCGAAGGACTAGCGGGAGCACAGATACGCAGTATTTT,CSARRTSGSTDTQYF
NA,TRBV20-1,TRBD2,TRBJ2-3,TGCAGTGCTAGGGCGGGGGGGCCCTCAGATACGCAGTATTTT,CSARAGGPSDTQYF
few,TRBV7-3,TRBD2,TRBJ2-7,TGTGCCAGCAGCTTAACCGGGACTAGCCTACGCGAGCAGTACTTC,CASSLTGTSLREQYF
NA,TRBV6-5,TRBD1,TRBJ1-2,TGTGCCAGCAGTTACGGACAGGGGGCGAGGGGGGTCGATGGCTACACCTTC,CASSYGQGARGVDGYTF
NA,TRBV7-6,TRBD1,TRBJ1-3,TGTGCCAGCAGCCGGGACAGAGGAAACACCATATATTTT,CASSRDRGNTIYF
NA,TRBV19,TRBD2,TRBJ2-7,TGTGCCAGTAGTATAGCGGCTAGCGGGAGTTACGAGCAGTACTTC,CASSIAASGSYEQYF
NA,TRBV5-1,TRBD1,TRBJ2-3,TGCGCCAGCAGCCTACATGGACAGGGGGTCACAGATACGCAGTATTTT,CASSLHGQGVTDTQYF
NA,TRBV7-9,NA,TRBJ1-2,TGTGCCAGCACATCCTTCTATGGCTACACCTTC,CASTSFYGYTF
NA,TRBV5-4,NA,TRBJ1-2,TGTGCCAGCAGCTCGGTTCGGGCGGGCTATGGCTACACCTTC,CASSSVRAGYGYTF
NA,TRBV5-1,TRBD1,TRBJ2-5,TGCGCCAGCAGCCTAGACAGGGGACCCGGGGAGACCCAGTACTTC,CASSLDRGPGETQYF
NA,TRBV19,NA,TRBJ1-5,TGTGCCGCCGGTCGGGATCAGCCCCAGCATTTT,CAAGRDQPQHF
few,TRBV7-9,TRBD1,TRBJ2-3,TGTGCCAGCAGCTTTGACAGGGCGGCAGATACGCAGTATTTT,CASSFDRAADTQYF
NA,TRBV7-8,TRBD2,TRBJ2-3,TGTGCCAGCAGCTCATCAGCGGGGGCCTCCACAGATACGCAGTATTTT,CASSSSAGASTDTQYF
NA,TRBV11-3,NA,TRBJ2-6,TGTGCCAGCAGCTGGGGGGCCGGGGCCAACGTCCTGACTTTC,CASSWGAGANVLTF
few,TRBV6-5,TRBD1,TRBJ1-2,TGTGCCAGCAGTTACTCCGGACAGGGTCACATCAACTATGGCTACACCTTC,CASSYSGQGHINYGYTF
NA,TRBV6-5,NA,TRBJ1-2,TGTGCCAGCAGTTACTCAGGGCAGGGTGGGGGCTACACCTTC,CASSYSGQGGGYTF
NA,TRBV6-1,NA,TRBJ1-6,TGTGCCAGCACCGGTTCCAACCAGGGCAGCTCACCCCTCCACTTT,CASTGSNQGSSPLHF
NA,TRBV6-2/TRBV6-3,TRBD1,TRBJ2-4,TGTGCCAGCAGTTACTCGAGAAGGAGTATCGGACAGGGACCCAAAAACATTCAGTACTTC,CASSYSRRSIGQGPKNIQYF
NA,TRBV24-1,TRBD1,TRBJ2-7,TGTGCCACCAGTGACCGGACAGGGCCTCCCTACGAGCAGTACTTC,CATSDRTGPPYEQYF
once,TRBV2,NA,TRBJ2-7,TGTGCCAGCAGAAAAAATGCTGCAGGCGTCTACGAGCAGTACTTC,CASRKNAAGVYEQYF
few,TRBV7-9,NA,TRBJ1-5,TGTGCCAGCAGCGACGGTAGGAGGGGGGACCAGCCCCAGCATTTT,CASSDGRRGDQPQHF
once,TRBV7-2,NA,TRBJ1-1,TGTGCCAGCAGCTTACTCCTTACTGAAGCTTTCTTT,CASSLLLTEAFF
NA,TRBV20-1,NA,TRBJ2-1,TGCAGTGCTAGAGACTCAGTACTGGAGCGGGACAATGAGCAGTTCTTC,CSARDSVLERDNEQFF
medium-sized,TRBV6-1,NA,TRBJ1-5,TGTGCCAGCAGTGAAGCGCTAGGAGGGTTTAAGCCCCAGCATTTT,CASSEALGGFKPQHF